The rows below give T cell receptor beta chains drawn from one sample of a study of control samples from healthy donors and cancer patients. Sequencing was performed with immunoSEQ multiplex PCR; in TCRdb, only in-frame clones are kept and a portion is missing. The sample shows roughly 52,000 clones, 85% to 95% of them seen only once. Material: blood. The receptor source for this set is a man in his thirties or forties in good health. Both conserved end residues are part of each CDR3. A D gene is named only where the DNA matches it firmly. Not all rows give a size; the values are once, few, many and, for expanded clones, a class.

CDR3nt,CDR3aa,v_gene,abundance,d_gene,j_gene
TGTGCCACCAGTGATGACAGGACCCGGAGTGAGACCCAGTACTTC,CATSDDRTRSETQYF,TRBV24-1,once,-,TRBJ2-5
TGTGCCAGCAGTCCGACAGAATTGAACACTGAAGCTTTCTTT,CASSPTELNTEAFF,TRBV6-5,-,-,TRBJ1-1
TGTGCCAGCAGTGACCACACTGAAGCTTTCTTT,CASSDHTEAFF,TRBV28,once,-,TRBJ1-1
TGTGCCAGCTCACCTGGGCGGGACCCCTACGAGCAGTACTTC,CASSPGRDPYEQYF,TRBV18,-,-,TRBJ2-7
TGTGCCAGCAGTTCACCCCTTCTAGCGGGAGGTCATTACACCGGGGAGCTGTTTTTT,CASSSPLLAGGHYTGELFF,TRBV28,-,TRBD2,TRBJ2-2
TGTGCCAGCAGGGATACCGGGACTAGCTACAATGAGCAGTTCTTC,CASRDTGTSYNEQFF,TRBV27,-,TRBD2,TRBJ2-1
TGTGCCAGCAGCCAAGACTCCTTGGGAAAATCGAACACCGGGGAGCTGTTTTTT,CASSQDSLGKSNTGELFF,TRBV3-1/TRBV3-2,-,-,TRBJ2-2
TGCGCCAGCAGCCAACTATTAACAGATACGCAGTATTTT,CASSQLLTDTQYF,TRBV4-3,-,-,TRBJ2-3
TGTGCCATCAGTTCCGGGACAGGGGCTAACGAGCAGTTCTTC,CAISSGTGANEQFF,TRBV10-3,-,TRBD1,TRBJ2-1
TGTGCCAGCAGCCTAGCGGTAGGGTACAATGAGCAGTTCTTC,CASSLAVGYNEQFF,TRBV7-2,-,TRBD2,TRBJ2-1
TGTGCCAGCTCACCATTACAGAACTCTGGAAACACCATATATTTT,CASSPLQNSGNTIYF,TRBV18,-,-,TRBJ1-3
TGTGCCAGCAGCTTTGTCGGGACGTTCACAGATACGCAGTATTTT,CASSFVGTFTDTQYF,TRBV11-1,-,-,TRBJ2-3
TGTGCCAGCAGTGGTGGGACTAGCGGTACCTACGAGCAGTACTTC,CASSGGTSGTYEQYF,TRBV2,once,TRBD2,TRBJ2-7
TGTGCCAGCAGGTTAGCGGGAGGCTACAATGAGCAGTTCTTC,CASRLAGGYNEQFF,TRBV28,-,TRBD2,TRBJ2-1
TGTGCCAGTAGTATCACCAGGGCAGATACGCAGTATTTT,CASSITRADTQYF,TRBV19,-,-,TRBJ2-3
TGTGCCAGCAGCAAAGAAGGGGAGAGCTCCTATAATTCACCCCTCCACTTT,CASSKEGESSYNSPLHF,TRBV21-1,-,-,TRBJ1-6
TGTGCCAGCAGCCAAGATCTGGAGGGAGGTGGCACTGAAGCTTTCTTT,CASSQDLEGGGTEAFF,TRBV4-2,-,-,TRBJ1-1
TGTGCCAGCAGTGCCGGGACTAGCGGTAATGAGCAGTTCTTC,CASSAGTSGNEQFF,TRBV6-4,-,TRBD2,TRBJ2-1
TGCGCCAGCAGGCAGGGTAGCAATCAGCCCCAGCATTTT,CASRQGSNQPQHF,TRBV5-1,-,-,TRBJ1-5
TGTGCCAGCGAAGATGAAAAACTGTTTTTT,CASEDEKLFF,TRBV19,-,-,TRBJ1-4
TGTGCCACTCGGGGAAGGGGAAGCAATCAGCCCCAGCATTTT,CATRGRGSNQPQHF,TRBV6-5,-,-,TRBJ1-5
TGTGCCAGCAGCGTAGTTTGGGACCAAGAGACCCAGTACTTC,CASSVVWDQETQYF,TRBV9,-,-,TRBJ2-5
TGTGCCAGCAGCTTAGGGGGGGCCGGCAGCGTATCCTACAATGAGCAGTTCTTC,CASSLGGAGSVSYNEQFF,TRBV7-3,once,-,TRBJ2-1
TGTGCCAGCAGCTCTAGCGGGAGGGCATTCTTC,CASSSSGRAFF,TRBV7-8,-,TRBD2,TRBJ2-1
TGCGCCAGCAGCTTGGCAGGGAATGAGCAGTTCTTC,CASSLAGNEQFF,TRBV5-1,-,-,TRBJ2-1
TGTGCCAGTAGGGACAGGGGCGCGGAGCCCCAGCATTTT,CASRDRGAEPQHF,TRBV19,-,TRBD1,TRBJ1-5
TGTGCCAGCAGTTACTCTCGGATGCTAAACACCATATATTTT,CASSYSRMLNTIYF,TRBV6-5,-,-,TRBJ1-3
TGTGCCAGCAGCCCGGGACAGGGGGGGTACGAGCAGTACTTC,CASSPGQGGYEQYF,TRBV5-6,-,TRBD1,TRBJ2-7